The source of this T cell receptor (beta chain) is a study of OX40 agonist ivuxolimab in advanced cancers. For the study at large: Every 2 weeks, patients received ivuxolimab intravenously, dosed at 0.01 to 10 mg/kg. Past anti-PD-1, anti-PD-L1 or anti-CTLA-4 therapy was accepted, and approximately 37% had received some.

The table came from immunoSEQ multiplex PCR; TCRdb's copy has only in-frame clones and leaves some out. The sample shows 80,000 to 100,000 clones, about 90% of them seen only once. The V segment lost 4 bases and the J segment 4 bases; nucleotides outside the gene matches: 2. The CDR3 is 14 amino acids. CDR1 and CDR2 from the germline V gene are SEHNR and FQNEAQ (reference sequence). This clonotype was obtained from an adult with an advanced solid tumor such as melanoma, head and neck, liver or kidney cancer. J is TRBJ2-5 and V is TRBV7-9; 11 positions agree with TRBD1. Source: CD4+ or CD8+ T cells sorted from blood, taken in a trial of the OX40 agonist ivuxolimab. The CDR3 DNA follows: TGTGCCAGCAGCTCGGGACAGGGGGTAGAGACCCAGTACTTC. Translated: CASSSGQGVETQYF. The variable domain in full, completed from reference TRBV7-9 and TRBJ2-5, reads DTGVSQNPRHKITKRGQNVTFRCDPISEHNRLYWYRQTLGQGPEFLTYFQNEAQLEKSRLLSDRFSAERPKGSFSTLEIQRTEQGDSAMYLCASSSGQGVETQYFGPGTRLLVL.